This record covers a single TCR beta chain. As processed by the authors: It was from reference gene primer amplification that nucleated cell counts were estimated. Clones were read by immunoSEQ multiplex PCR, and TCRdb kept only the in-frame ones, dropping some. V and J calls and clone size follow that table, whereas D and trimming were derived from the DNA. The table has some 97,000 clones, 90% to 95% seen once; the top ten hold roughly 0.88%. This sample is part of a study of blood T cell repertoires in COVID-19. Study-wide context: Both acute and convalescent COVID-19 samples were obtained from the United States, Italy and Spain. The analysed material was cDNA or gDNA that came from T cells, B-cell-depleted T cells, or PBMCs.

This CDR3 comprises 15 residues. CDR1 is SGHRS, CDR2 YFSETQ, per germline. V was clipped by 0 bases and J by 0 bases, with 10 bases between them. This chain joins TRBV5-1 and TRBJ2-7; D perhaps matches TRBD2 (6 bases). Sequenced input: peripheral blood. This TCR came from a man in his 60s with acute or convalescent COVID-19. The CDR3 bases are TGCGCCAGCAGCTTGGAGGCGGGAAGCTCCTACGAGCAGTACTTC. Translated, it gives CASSLEAGSSYEQYF.